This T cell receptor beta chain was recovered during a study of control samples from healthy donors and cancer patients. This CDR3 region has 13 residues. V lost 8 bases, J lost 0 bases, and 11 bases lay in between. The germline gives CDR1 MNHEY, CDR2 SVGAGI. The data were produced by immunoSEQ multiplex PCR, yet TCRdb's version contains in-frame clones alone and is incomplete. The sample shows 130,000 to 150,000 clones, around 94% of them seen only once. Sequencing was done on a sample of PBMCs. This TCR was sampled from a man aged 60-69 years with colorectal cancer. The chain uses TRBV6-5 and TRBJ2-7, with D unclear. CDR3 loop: CASSAPYSYEQYF. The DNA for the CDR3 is TGTGCCAGCTCGGCGCCCTACTCCTACGAGCAGTACTTC.